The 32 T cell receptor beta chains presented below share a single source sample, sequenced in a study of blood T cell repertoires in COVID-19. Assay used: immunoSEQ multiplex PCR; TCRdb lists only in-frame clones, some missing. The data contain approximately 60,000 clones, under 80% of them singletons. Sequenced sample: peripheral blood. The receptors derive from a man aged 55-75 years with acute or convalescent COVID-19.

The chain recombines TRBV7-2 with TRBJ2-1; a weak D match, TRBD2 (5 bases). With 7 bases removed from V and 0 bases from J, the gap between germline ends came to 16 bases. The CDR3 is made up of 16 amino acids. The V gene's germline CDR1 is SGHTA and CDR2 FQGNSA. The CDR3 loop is CASTTPGVRSYNEQFF. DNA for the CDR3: TGTGCCAGCACCACCCCCGGGGTCCGCTCCTACAATGAGCAGTTCTTC.

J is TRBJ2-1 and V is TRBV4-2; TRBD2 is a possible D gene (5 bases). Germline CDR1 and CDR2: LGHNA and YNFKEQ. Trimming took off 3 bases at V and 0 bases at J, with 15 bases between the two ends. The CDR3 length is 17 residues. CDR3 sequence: CASSQSLRSGSYNEQFF. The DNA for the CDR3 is TGTGCCAGCAGCCAGTCCTTGAGGAGCGGCTCCTACAATGAGCAGTTCTTC.

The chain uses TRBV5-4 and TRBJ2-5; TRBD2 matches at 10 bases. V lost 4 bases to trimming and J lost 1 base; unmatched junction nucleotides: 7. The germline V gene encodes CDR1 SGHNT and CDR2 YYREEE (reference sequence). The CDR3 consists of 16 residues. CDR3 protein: CASSRRTSGIQETQYF. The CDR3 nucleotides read TGTGCCAGCAGCCGGAGGACTAGCGGAATCCAAGAGACCCAGTACTTC.

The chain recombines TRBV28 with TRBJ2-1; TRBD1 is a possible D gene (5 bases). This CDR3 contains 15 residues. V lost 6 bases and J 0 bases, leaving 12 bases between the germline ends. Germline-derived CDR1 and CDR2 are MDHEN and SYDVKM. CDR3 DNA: TGTGCCAGCAGACCCACAGGTTTCTCCTACAATGAGCAGTTCTTC. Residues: CASRPTGFSYNEQFF.

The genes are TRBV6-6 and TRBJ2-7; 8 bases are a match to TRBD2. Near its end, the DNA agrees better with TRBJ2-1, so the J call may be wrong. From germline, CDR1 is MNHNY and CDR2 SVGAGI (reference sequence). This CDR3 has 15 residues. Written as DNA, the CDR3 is TGTGCCAGCAGTCTGACTAGCGATTCGTACAATGAGCAGTTCTTC. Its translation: CASSLTSDSYNEQFF.

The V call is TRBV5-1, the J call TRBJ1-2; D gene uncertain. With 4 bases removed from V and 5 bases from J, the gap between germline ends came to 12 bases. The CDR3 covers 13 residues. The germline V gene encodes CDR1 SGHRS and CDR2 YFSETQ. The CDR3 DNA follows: TGCGCCAGCAGCGAGTCTCCTCGGTATGGCTACACCTTC. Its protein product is CASSESPRYGYTF.

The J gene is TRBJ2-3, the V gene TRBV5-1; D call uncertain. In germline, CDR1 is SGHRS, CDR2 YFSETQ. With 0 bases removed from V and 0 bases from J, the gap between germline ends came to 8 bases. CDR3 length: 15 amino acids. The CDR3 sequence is CASSLEQISTDTQYF. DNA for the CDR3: TGCGCCAGCAGCTTGGAACAAATTAGCACAGATACGCAGTATTTT.

The CDR3 region has the DNA TGTGCCAGCAGCTTGGGACTAGCGGGCCTCACCGGGGAGCTGTTTTTT. This translates into CASSLGLAGLTGELFF. This chain joins TRBV7-9 and TRBJ2-2; 12 bases are shared with TRBD2. The ends lost 3 bases at V and 4 bases at J; junction bases unmatched: 3. Germline V gene data show CDR1 as SEHNR and CDR2 as FQNEAQ (reference sequence). The CDR3 totals 16 residues.

DNA of the CDR3: TGTGCCAGCAGTCCACGGAGGGAGGGTGAGCAGTTCTTC. This translates into CASSPRREGEQFF. The gene calls are TRBV12-3 or TRBV12-4 and TRBJ2-1, with 7 bases lining up with TRBD2. The CDR3 totals 13 residues. The V segment lost 5 bases and the J segment 9 bases; nucleotides outside the gene matches: 7.

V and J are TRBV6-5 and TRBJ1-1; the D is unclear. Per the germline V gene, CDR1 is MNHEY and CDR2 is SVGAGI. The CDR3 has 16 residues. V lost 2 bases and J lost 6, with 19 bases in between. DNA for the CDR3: TGTGCCAGCAGTTACGGACGAACTAGCCTCATTCCTGAAGCTTTCTTT. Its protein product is CASSYGRTSLIPEAFF.

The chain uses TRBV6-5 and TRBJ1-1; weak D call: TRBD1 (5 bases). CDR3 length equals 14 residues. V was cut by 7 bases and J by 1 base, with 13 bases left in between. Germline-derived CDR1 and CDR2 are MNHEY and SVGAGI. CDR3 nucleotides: TGTGCCAGCAACCGGTGGGGGGAGAACACTGAAGCTTTCTTT. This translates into CASNRWGENTEAFF.

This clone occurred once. The DNA for the CDR3 is TGTGCCAGCAGCTGGAAAACCGGGACTAGCTCCAGGGAGACCCAGTACTTC. Its protein is CASSWKTGTSSRETQYF. V and J are TRBV5-6 and TRBJ2-5; 9 bases are a match to TRBD2. With V trimmed by 3 bases and J by 5 bases, 14 bases remained unmatched. CDR1 is SGHDT, CDR2 YYEEEE, per germline. This CDR3 has 17 amino acids.

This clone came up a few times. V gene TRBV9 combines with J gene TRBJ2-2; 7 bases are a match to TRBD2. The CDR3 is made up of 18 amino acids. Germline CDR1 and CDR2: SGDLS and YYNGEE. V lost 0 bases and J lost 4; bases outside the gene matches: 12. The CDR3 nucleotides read TGTGCCAGCAGCGTAGAGGGCAGTGCGGGAGAAGTCACCGGGGAGCTGTTTTTT. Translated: CASSVEGSAGEVTGELFF. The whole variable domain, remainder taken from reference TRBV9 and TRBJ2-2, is DSGVTQTPKHLITATGQRVTLRCSPRSGDLSVYWYQQSLDQGLQFLIQYYNGEERAKGNILERFSAQQFPDLHSELNLSSLELGDSALYFCASSVEGSAGEVTGELFFGEGSRLTVL.

In nucleotides, the CDR3 is TGTGCCAGCAGTTTCTTGGACAGCCCCTACGAGCAGTACTTC. Translated, it gives CASSFLDSPYEQYF. This rearrangement joins TRBV28 to TRBJ2-7; D perhaps matches TRBD1 (6 bases). This CDR3 comprises 14 residues. Deletions cut 3 bases from V and 2 bases from J, with 11 bases between. Germline values: CDR1 MDHEN, CDR2 SYDVKM.

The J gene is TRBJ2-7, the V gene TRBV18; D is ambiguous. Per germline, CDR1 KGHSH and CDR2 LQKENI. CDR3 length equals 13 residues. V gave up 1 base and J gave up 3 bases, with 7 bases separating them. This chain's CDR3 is CASSPLADYEQYF. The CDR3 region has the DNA TGTGCCAGCTCACCACTAGCTGACTACGAGCAGTACTTC.

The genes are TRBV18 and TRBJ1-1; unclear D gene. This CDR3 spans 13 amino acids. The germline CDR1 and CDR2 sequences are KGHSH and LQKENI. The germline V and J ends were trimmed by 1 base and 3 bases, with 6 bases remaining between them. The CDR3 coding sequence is TGTGCCAGCTCACCACAACGCGACACTGAAGCTTTCTTT. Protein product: CASSPQRDTEAFF.

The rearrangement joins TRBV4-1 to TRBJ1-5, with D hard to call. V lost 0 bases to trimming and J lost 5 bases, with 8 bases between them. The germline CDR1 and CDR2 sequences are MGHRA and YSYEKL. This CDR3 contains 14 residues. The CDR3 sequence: CASSQDSSYQPQHF. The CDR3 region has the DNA TGCGCCAGCAGCCAAGACTCTTCCTATCAGCCCCAGCATTTT.

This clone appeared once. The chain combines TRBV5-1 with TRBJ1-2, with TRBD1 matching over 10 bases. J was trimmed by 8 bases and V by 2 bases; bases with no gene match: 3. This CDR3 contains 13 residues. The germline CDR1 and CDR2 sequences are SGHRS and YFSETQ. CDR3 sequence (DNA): TGCGCCAGCAGCTTAGGGACAGGGGAAGGCTACACCTTC. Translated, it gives CASSLGTGEGYTF.

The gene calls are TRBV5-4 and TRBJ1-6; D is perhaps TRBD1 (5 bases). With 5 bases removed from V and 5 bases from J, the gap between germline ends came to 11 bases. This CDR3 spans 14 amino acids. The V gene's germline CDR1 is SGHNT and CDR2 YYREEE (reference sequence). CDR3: CASSTTAHNSPLHF. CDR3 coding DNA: TGTGCCAGCAGTACGACAGCACATAATTCACCCCTCCACTTT.

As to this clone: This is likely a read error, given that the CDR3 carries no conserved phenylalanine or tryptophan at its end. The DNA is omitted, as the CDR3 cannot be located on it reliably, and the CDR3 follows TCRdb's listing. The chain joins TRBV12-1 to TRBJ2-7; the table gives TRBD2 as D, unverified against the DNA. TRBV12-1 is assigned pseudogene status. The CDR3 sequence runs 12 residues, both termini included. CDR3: CASSSKTSGGPI.

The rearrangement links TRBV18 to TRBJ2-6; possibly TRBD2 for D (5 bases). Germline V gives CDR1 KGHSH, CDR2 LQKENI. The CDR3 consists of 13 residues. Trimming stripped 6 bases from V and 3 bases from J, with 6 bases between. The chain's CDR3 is CASSAGGANVLTF. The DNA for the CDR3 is TGTGCCAGCTCCGCGGGTGGGGCCAACGTCCTGACTTTC.

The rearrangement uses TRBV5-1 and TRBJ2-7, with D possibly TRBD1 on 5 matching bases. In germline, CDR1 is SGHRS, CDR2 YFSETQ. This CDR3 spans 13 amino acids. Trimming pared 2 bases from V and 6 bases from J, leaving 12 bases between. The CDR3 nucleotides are TGCGCCAGCAGCTTATCAGGGTCCCTCGAGCAGTACTTC. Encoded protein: CASSLSGSLEQYF. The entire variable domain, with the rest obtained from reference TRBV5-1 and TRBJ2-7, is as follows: KAGVTQTPRYLIKTRGQQVTLSCSPISGHRSVSWYQQTPGQGLQFLFEYFSETQRNKGNFPGRFSGRQFSNSRSEMNVSTLELGDSALYLCASSLSGSLEQYFGPGTRLTVT.

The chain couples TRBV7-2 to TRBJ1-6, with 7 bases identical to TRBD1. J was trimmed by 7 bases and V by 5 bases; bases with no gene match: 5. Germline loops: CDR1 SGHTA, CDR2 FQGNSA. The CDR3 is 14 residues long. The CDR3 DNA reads TGTGCCAGCAGCCCGAAGGGGGCCAATTCACCCCTCCACTTT. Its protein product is CASSPKGANSPLHF.

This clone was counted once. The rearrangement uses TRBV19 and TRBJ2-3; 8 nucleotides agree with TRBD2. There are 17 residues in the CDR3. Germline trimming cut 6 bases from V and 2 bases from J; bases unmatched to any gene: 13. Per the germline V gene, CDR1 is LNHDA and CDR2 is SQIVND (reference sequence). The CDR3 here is CASSTGTSLSHTDTQYF. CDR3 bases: TGTGCCAGTAGCACCGGGACTAGTCTTTCTCACACAGATACGCAGTATTTT.

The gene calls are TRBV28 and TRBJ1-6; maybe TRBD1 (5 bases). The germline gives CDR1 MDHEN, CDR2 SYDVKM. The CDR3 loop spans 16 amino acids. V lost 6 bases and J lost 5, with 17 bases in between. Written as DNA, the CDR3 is TGTGCCAGCAGCCTACTCCAGGGTGGGGATAATTCACCCCTCCACTTT. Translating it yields CASSLLQGGDNSPLHF.

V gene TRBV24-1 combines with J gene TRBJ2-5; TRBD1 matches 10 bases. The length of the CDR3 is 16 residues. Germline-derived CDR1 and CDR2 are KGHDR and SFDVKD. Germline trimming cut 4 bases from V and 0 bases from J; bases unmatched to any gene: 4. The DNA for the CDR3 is TGTGCCACCAGTGACCCGGGACAGGGGTACCAAGAGACCCAGTACTTC. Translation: CATSDPGQGYQETQYF.

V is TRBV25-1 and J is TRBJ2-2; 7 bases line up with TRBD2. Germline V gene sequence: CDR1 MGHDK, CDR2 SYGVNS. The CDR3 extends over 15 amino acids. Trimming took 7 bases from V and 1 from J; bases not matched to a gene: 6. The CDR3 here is CASIGAGENTGELFF. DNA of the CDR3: TGTGCCAGCATCGGGGCGGGAGAGAACACCGGGGAGCTGTTTTTT.

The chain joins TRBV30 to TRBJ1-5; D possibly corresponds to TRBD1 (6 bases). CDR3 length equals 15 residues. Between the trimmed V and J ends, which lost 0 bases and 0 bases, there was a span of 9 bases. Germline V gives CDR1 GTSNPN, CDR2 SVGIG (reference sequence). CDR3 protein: CAWSVGTHSNQPQHF. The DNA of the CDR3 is TGTGCCTGGAGTGTCGGGACACATAGCAATCAGCCCCAGCATTTT.

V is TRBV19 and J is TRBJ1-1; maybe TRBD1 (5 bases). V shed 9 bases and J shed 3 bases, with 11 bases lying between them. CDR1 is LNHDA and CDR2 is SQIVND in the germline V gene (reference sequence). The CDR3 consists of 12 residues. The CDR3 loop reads CASLWGDTEAFF. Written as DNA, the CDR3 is TGTGCCAGCCTGTGGGGGGACACTGAAGCTTTCTTT.

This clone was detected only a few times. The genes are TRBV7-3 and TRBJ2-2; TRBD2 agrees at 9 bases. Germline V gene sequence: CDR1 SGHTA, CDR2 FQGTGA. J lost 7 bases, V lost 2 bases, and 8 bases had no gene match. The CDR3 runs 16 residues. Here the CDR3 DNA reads TGTGCCAGCAGCTTAGGGACTAGCCGATTTGGCGGGGAGCTGTTTTTT. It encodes CASSLGTSRFGGELFF.

The CDR3 DNA sequence: TGTGCCAGCCATTTCGAGTCTGGGGCCAACGTCCTGACTTTC. Translating it yields CASHFESGANVLTF. The chain joins TRBV6-5 to TRBJ2-6; no clear D gene. The V gene lost 8 bases and the J gene lost 1 base, with 9 bases spanning the gap. Germline CDR1 MNHEY, CDR2 SVGAGI. The CDR3 loop spans 14 amino acids.

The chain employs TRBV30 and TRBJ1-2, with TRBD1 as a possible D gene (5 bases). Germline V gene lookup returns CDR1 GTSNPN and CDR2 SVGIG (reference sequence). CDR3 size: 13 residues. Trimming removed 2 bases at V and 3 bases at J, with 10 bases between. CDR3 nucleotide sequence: TGTGCCTGGAGTTCGGGGGTAGACTATGGCTACACCTTC. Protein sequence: CAWSSGVDYGYTF. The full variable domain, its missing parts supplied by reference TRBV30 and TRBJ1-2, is SQTIHQWPATLVQPVGSPLSLECTVEGTSNPNLYWYRQAAGRGLQLLFYSVGIGQISSEVPQNLSASRPQDRQFILSSKKLLLSDSGFYLCAWSSGVDYGYTFGSGTRLTVV.